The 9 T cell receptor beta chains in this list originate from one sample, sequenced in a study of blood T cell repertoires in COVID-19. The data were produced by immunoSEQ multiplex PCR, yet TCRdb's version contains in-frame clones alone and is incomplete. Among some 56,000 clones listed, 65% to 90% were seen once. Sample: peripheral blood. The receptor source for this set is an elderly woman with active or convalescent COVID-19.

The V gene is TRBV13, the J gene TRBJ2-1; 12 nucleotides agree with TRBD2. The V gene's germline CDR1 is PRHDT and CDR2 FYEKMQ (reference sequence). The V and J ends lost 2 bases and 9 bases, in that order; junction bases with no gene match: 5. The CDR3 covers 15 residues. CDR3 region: CASSLPLAGGPEQFF. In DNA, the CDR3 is TGTGCCAGCAGCTTACCGCTAGCGGGGGGGCCTGAGCAGTTCTTC.

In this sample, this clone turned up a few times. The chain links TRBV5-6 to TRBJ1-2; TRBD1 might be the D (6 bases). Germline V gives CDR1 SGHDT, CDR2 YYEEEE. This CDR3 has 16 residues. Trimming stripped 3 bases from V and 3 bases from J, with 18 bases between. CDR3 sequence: CASSSRRTQGHYGYTF. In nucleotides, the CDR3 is TGTGCCAGCAGCTCCCGCAGGACCCAGGGGCACTATGGCTACACCTTC.

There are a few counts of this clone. This chain's CDR3 is CASSSMTGGQPQHF. CDR3 nucleotides: TGTGCCAGCAGTTCTATGACAGGGGGTCAGCCCCAGCATTTT. The gene calls are TRBV27 and TRBJ1-5, with TRBD1 identical over 9 bases. With 4 bases clipped from V and 6 bases from J, the junction kept 4 bases outside the gene matches. Looked up from germline, CDR1 is MNHEY and CDR2 is SMNVEV (reference sequence). This CDR3 has 14 amino acids.

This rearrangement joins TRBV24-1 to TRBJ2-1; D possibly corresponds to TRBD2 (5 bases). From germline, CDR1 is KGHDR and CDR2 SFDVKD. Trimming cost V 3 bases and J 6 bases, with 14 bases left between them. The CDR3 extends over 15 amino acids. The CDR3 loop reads CATSDPGNPLNEQFF. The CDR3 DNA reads TGTGCCACCAGTGATCCGGGAAATCCCCTCAATGAGCAGTTCTTC.

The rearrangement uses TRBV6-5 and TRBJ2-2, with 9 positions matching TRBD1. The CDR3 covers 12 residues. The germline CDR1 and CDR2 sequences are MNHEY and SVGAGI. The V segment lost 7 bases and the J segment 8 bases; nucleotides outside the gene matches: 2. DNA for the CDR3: TGTGCCAGCAAGGGACAGGGAGGGGAGCTGTTTTTT. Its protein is CASKGQGGELFF.

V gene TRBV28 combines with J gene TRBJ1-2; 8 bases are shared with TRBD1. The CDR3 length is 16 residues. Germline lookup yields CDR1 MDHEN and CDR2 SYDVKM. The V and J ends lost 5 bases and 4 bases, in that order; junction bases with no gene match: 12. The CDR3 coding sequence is TGTGCCAGCAGTCTGCTACAGGGGGTGAACTCCTATGGCTACACCTTC. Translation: CASSLLQGVNSYGYTF.

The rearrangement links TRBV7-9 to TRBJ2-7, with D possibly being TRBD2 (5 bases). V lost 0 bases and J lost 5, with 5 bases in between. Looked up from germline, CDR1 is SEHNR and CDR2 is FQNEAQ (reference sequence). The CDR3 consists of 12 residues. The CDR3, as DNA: TGTGCCAGCAGCTTAGCGACTAACGAGCAGTACTTC. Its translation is CASSLATNEQYF.

CDR3 sequence reads: CASSFWTGVNSPLHF. In DNA, the CDR3 is TGTGCCAGCAGCTTTTGGACAGGGGTTAATTCACCCCTCCACTTT. This chain joins TRBV5-4 and TRBJ1-6, with TRBD1 identical over 9 bases. The CDR3 is 15 residues long. Trimming cost V 2 bases and J 6 bases; bases outside gene matches: 3. Germline V gives CDR1 SGHNT, CDR2 YYREEE (reference sequence).

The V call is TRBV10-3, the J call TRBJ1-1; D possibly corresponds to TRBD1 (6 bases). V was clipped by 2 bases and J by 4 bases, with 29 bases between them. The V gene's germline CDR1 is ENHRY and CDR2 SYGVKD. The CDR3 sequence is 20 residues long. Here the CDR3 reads CAISEPRGGGRLEDSTEAFF. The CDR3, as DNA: TGTGCCATCAGTGAGCCGCGGGGCGGGGGGCGCCTTGAAGATAGCACTGAAGCTTTCTTT.